The 3 T cell receptor beta chains listed next were all sequenced from one sample in a study of blood T cells in healthy people across ages. PCR was performed a second time for about 7 to 11 cycles using a sample-barcoded 5' primer and a J-beta primer mix. A single record per CDR3 protein comes from TCRdb applying MiXCR to the 5' RACE reads. The data contain roughly 680,000 distinct CDR3 sequences, approximately 50% of them singletons. The sequenced material came from blood. These receptors were collected from a woman aged 60-70 years in good health.

The J gene is TRBJ1-4, the V gene TRBV7-2; D is uncertain. In germline, CDR1 is SGHTA, CDR2 FQGNSA. This CDR3 spans 15 amino acids. The V end lost 2 bases, the J end lost 0 bases, and 7 bases lay between the germline ends. The CDR3 sequence: CASSLTAATNEKLFF. The DNA of the CDR3 is TGTGCCAGCAGCTTAACAGCTGCAACTAATGAAAAACTGTTTTTT.

Here the CDR3 reads CASSGSKPYEQYF. CDR3 nucleotides: TGTGCCAGCAGTGGGTCCAAGCCCTACGAGCAGTACTTC. The chain couples TRBV2 to TRBJ2-7; D not certain. CDR1 is SNHLY, CDR2 FYNNEI, per germline. The V end lost 4 bases, the J end lost 2 bases, and 9 bases lay between the germline ends. The CDR3 runs to 13 residues.

V is TRBV2 and J is TRBJ2-5, with D tentatively TRBD1 (5 bases). Matching the DNA end better, TRBJ2-7 makes the J call doubtful. Germline CDR1 SNHLY, CDR2 FYNNEI. The CDR3 spans 13 residues. This CDR3 is CASRTASYYEQYF. The CDR3 DNA reads as TGTGCCAGCAGGACAGCCTCCTACTACGAGCAGTACTTC.